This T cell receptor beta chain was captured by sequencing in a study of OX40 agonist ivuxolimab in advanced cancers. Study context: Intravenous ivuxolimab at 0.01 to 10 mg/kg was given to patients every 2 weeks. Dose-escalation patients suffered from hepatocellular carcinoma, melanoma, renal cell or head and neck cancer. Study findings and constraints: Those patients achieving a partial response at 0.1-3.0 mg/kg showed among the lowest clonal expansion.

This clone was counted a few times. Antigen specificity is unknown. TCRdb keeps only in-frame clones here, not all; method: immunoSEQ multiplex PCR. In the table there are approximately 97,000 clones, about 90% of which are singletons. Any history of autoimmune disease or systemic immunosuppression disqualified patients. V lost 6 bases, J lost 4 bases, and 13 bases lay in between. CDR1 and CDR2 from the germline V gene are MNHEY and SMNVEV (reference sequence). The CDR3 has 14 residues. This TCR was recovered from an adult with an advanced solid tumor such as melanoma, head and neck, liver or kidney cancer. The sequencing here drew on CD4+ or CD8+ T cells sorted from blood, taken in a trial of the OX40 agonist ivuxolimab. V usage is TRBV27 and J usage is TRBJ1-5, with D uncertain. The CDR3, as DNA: TGTGCCAGCAGGCGCACGTCGGGTAATCAGCCCCAGCATTTT. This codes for CASRRTSGNQPQHF.